This T cell receptor (beta chain) is drawn from a study of shared clonotypes between healthy human individuals. Regarding the study as a whole: The four-donor shared clonotypes exceeded non-shared clonotypes in generation probability, with non-shared ones scoring lower.

With regard to this clone: Its antigen is not known.

The donors, all of them Caucasian adults, lived in Nashville, Tennessee. CDR1 GTSNPN and CDR2 SVGIG come from the germline V gene (reference sequence). There are 12 residues in the CDR3. Trimming removed 0 bases at V and 9 bases at J, with 11 bases between. Several immunoSEQ plates held equal portions of the genomic DNA taken from each subset. Produced via immunoSEQ multiplex PCR; TCRdb's table is partial and in-frame only. The sample includes millions of clones, approximately 92% of them seen just once. The chain has TRBV30 and TRBJ1-2; D is uncertain. The sequencing input was naive CD4+ T cells sorted from blood. Documented subset: CD45RA+ positively selected. This clonotype originated in a man younger than 35 in good health. In DNA form, the CDR3 reads TGTGCCTGGAGTGTACCGGGGATACGCTACACCTTC. Its translation is CAWSVPGIRYTF.